These T cell receptor beta chains were read from a single sample in a study of blood T cell repertoires in COVID-19. TCRdb keeps only in-frame clones here, not all; method: immunoSEQ multiplex PCR. Here the sample spans roughly 150,000 clones, around four fifths being singletons. The sequencing input was peripheral blood. Receptor source: a woman between 65 and 79 years old who had recovered from COVID-19. Both conserved end residues are part of each CDR3. Fields, in order: J gene, clone size, D gene, V gene, CDR3 DNA, CDR3 protein. D genes are given only for firm matches. Clone size is stated in some rows and not others, as once, few, many or a class when expanded.

J gene: TRBJ1-5
clone size: .
D gene: .
V gene: TRBV2
CDR3 DNA: TGTGCCAGCAGTGAGGGGCAGACAAGCAATCAGCCCCAGCATTTT
CDR3 protein: CASSEGQTSNQPQHF

J gene: TRBJ2-3
clone size: .
D gene: .
V gene: TRBV6-2/TRBV6-3
CDR3 DNA: TGTGCCAGCAGTTACTCACGGGATACGCAGTATTTT
CDR3 protein: CASSYSRDTQYF

J gene: TRBJ2-5
clone size: .
D gene: TRBD2
V gene: TRBV5-6
CDR3 DNA: TGTGCCAGCAGCCCGACGACTAGCGCGCGGGAGACCCAGTACTTC
CDR3 protein: CASSPTTSARETQYF

J gene: TRBJ2-2
clone size: .
D gene: .
V gene: TRBV4-3
CDR3 DNA: TGCGCCAGCAGCCAAGAGACCCCCGGGACCGGGGAGCTGTTTTTT
CDR3 protein: CASSQETPGTGELFF

J gene: TRBJ2-7
clone size: .
D gene: TRBD2
V gene: TRBV4-3
CDR3 DNA: TGCGCCAGCAGCCAAGAAGCGGGAGACACCTACGAGCAGTACTTC
CDR3 protein: CASSQEAGDTYEQYF

J gene: TRBJ2-2
clone size: .
D gene: .
V gene: TRBV7-9
CDR3 DNA: TGTGCCACCAGTTGGAGGAACACCGGGGAGCTGTTTTTT
CDR3 protein: CATSWRNTGELFF

J gene: TRBJ2-5
clone size: .
D gene: .
V gene: TRBV29-1
CDR3 DNA: TGCAGCGTTGTTGGCGGGTCTGAGACCCAGTACTTC
CDR3 protein: CSVVGGSETQYF

J gene: TRBJ2-5
clone size: .
D gene: TRBD2
V gene: TRBV4-2
CDR3 DNA: TGTGCCAGCAGCCAAGGCCTAGCGGGAGGGGAGACCCAGTACTTC
CDR3 protein: CASSQGLAGGETQYF

J gene: TRBJ2-5
clone size: .
D gene: TRBD1
V gene: TRBV19
CDR3 DNA: TGTGCCACCCTGGCGCCAGGGGGCTTAGAGACCCAGTACTTC
CDR3 protein: CATLAPGGLETQYF

J gene: TRBJ2-5
clone size: .
D gene: TRBD1
V gene: TRBV7-3
CDR3 DNA: TGTGCCAGCAGCCCCCGGACAGGGGAGTGGGAGACCCAGTACTTC
CDR3 protein: CASSPRTGEWETQYF

J gene: TRBJ1-5
clone size: few
D gene: .
V gene: TRBV5-5
CDR3 DNA: TGTGCCAGCAGCCCGGATGGGCATCAGCCCCAGCATTTT
CDR3 protein: CASSPDGHQPQHF

J gene: TRBJ2-7
clone size: .
D gene: TRBD1
V gene: TRBV25-1
CDR3 DNA: TGTGCCAGCAGTCCCCTTCCTGTAGGGACAGGGAGGTACGAGCAGTACTTC
CDR3 protein: CASSPLPVGTGRYEQYF

J gene: TRBJ2-3
clone size: .
D gene: .
V gene: TRBV5-4
CDR3 DNA: TGTGCCAGCAGCTTACAGGGTCGGGCAGATACGCAGTATTTT
CDR3 protein: CASSLQGRADTQYF

J gene: TRBJ1-1
clone size: .
D gene: TRBD1
V gene: TRBV9
CDR3 DNA: TGTGCCAGCAACAGGGGAGGTGAGGTCACTGAAGCTTTCTTT
CDR3 protein: CASNRGGEVTEAFF

J gene: TRBJ1-6
clone size: .
D gene: TRBD1
V gene: TRBV5-1
CDR3 DNA: TGCGCCAGCAGCCCGGAGACCCCCCGCACAGGGGCCTATTCGGGCCTCCACTTT
CDR3 protein: CASSPETPRTGAYSGLHF

J gene: TRBJ1-1
clone size: .
D gene: .
V gene: TRBV5-1
CDR3 DNA: TGCGCCAGCAGCCCCCACGGCAGGGCGGACACTGAAGCTTTCTTT
CDR3 protein: CASSPHGRADTEAFF

J gene: TRBJ2-2
clone size: .
D gene: TRBD2
V gene: TRBV4-2
CDR3 DNA: TGTGCCAGCAGCCGCCAACGGGGACTAGCGGGAGGGCATAACACCGGGGAGCTGTTTTTT
CDR3 protein: CASSRQRGLAGGHNTGELFF

J gene: TRBJ2-5
clone size: .
D gene: .
V gene: TRBV18
CDR3 DNA: TGTGCCAGCTCACCAGGGTCGGTGAGGGAGACCCAGTACTTC
CDR3 protein: CASSPGSVRETQYF

J gene: TRBJ2-3
clone size: .
D gene: .
V gene: TRBV9
CDR3 DNA: TGTGCCAGCAGCGTAGCGACTAGTGGAGATACGCAGTATTTT
CDR3 protein: CASSVATSGDTQYF

J gene: TRBJ1-2
clone size: .
D gene: .
V gene: TRBV19
CDR3 DNA: TGTGCCAGTAGATCGACGGGATGGGGTGGCTACACCTTC
CDR3 protein: CASRSTGWGGYTF

J gene: TRBJ1-1
clone size: few
D gene: TRBD1
V gene: TRBV9
CDR3 DNA: TGTGCCAGCAGCGTAGCTTACGGGACAGGGGCTTCGGCTTTCTTT
CDR3 protein: CASSVAYGTGASAFF

J gene: TRBJ1-2
clone size: once
D gene: TRBD1
V gene: TRBV3-1/TRBV3-2
CDR3 DNA: TGTGCCAGCAGCCACCCCTCCGGACAGGGGAATTCGGATAGCTACACCTTC
CDR3 protein: CASSHPSGQGNSDSYTF

J gene: TRBJ2-1
clone size: once
D gene: TRBD2
V gene: TRBV29-1
CDR3 DNA: TGCAGCGTCTTAGCGGGAGGGCCAGGGGGTGAGCAGTTCTTC
CDR3 protein: CSVLAGGPGGEQFF

J gene: TRBJ2-1
clone size: .
D gene: TRBD2
V gene: TRBV9
CDR3 DNA: TGTGCCAGCAGCGTAGCCCTTGCGGGAGGGCCGACTGAGCAGTTCTTC
CDR3 protein: CASSVALAGGPTEQFF

J gene: TRBJ2-7
clone size: few
D gene: .
V gene: TRBV18
CDR3 DNA: TGTGCCAGCTTGAGGAGGCAGTACTTC
CDR3 protein: CASLRRQYF